Here is one T cell receptor (beta chain) with its context. Its antigen is not known. These data come from a study of cytomegalovirus exposure and HLA in healthy donors. Study results and caveats: CMV antigen specificity was confirmed in vitro for a few CMV-associated chains.

Healthy bone marrow donors made up the donor group. Primers included in the PCR were 60 Vbeta and 13 Jbeta primers. Original methodology: A follow-up analysis tallied around 76 million unique TCR beta chains, roughly 11 million shared. Some clones are missing from TCRdb's copy, which holds only in-frame ones; the method was immunoSEQ multiplex PCR. The V and J calls and clone size are taken from that table; D and trimming were inferred from the DNA. Of 150,000 to 200,000 clones listed, roughly 87% are singletons. Trimming cost V 3 bases and J 4 bases; bases outside gene matches: 6. This CDR3 has 15 residues. Germline values: CDR1 SGHRS, CDR2 YFSETQ.

This rearrangement joins TRBV5-1 to TRBJ2-1; 8 bases map to TRBD2. Sequencing was done on a sample of PBMCs. The receptor was derived from a boy younger than 10 in good health and CMV-seronegative. The CDR3 loop is CASSSGTSRYNEQFF. DNA for the CDR3: TGCGCCAGCAGCTCCGGGACTAGTCGATACAATGAGCAGTTCTTC.